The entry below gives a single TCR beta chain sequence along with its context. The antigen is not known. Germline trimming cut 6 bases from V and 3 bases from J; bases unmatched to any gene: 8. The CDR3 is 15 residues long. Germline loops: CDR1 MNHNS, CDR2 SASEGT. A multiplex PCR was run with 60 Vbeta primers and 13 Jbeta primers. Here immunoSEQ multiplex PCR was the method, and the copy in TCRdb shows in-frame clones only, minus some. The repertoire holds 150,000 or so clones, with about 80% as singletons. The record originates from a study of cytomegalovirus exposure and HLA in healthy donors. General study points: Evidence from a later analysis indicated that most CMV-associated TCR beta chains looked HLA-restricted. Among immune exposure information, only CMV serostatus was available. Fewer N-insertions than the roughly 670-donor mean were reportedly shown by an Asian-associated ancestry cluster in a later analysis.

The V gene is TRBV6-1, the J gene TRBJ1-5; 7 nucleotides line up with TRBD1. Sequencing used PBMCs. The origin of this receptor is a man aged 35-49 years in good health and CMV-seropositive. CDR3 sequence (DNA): TGTGCCAGCAGGAGGGACAGCGCGTACAATCAGCCCCAGCATTTT. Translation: CASRRDSAYNQPQHF.